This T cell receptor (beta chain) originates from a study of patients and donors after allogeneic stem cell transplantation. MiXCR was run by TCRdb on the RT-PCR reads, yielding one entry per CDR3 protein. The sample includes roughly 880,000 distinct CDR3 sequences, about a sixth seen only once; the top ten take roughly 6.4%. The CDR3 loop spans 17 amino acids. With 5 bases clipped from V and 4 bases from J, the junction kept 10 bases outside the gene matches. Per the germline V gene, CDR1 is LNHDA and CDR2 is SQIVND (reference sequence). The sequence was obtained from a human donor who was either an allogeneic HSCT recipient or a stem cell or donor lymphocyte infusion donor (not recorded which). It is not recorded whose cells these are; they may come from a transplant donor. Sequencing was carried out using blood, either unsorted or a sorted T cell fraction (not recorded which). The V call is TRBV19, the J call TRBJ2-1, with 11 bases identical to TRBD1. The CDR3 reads CASSPAGGQGGYNEQFF. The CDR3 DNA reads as TGTGCCAGTAGTCCCGCTGGGGGACAGGGGGGGTACAATGAGCAGTTCTTC.